This T cell receptor (beta chain) was found in a study of CXCR3-negative and CXCR3-positive naive CD8 T cells. Across the whole study: TRB reads totalled about 150 million, about 1.5 +/- 0.3 million per library. Study-wide results and limits: CXCR3-expressing naive cells carried TRB CDR3s more hydrophobic than those of CXCR3-negative naive cells. Relative to memory CD8+ cells, whose diversity was much lower, both naive subsets had comparably high diversity.

CDR1 and CDR2 (germline): SQVTM, ANQGSEA. This CDR3 is built from 12 residues. The authors prepared UMI-labeled TRB cDNA libraries by 5' RACE. TCRdb reworked the 5' RACE reads into one entry per CDR3 protein, no DNA. The sample spans some 54,000 distinct CDR3 sequences; the ten largest clones claim about 0.57%. About this clonotype: Its antigen is not identified.

The sequence derives from a human donor in good health. Some clones in this sample may be carry-over from other donors' samples. V usage is TRBV29-1 and J usage is TRBJ2-7; with no DNA, the TCRdb D assignment of TRBD1 cannot be verified. The sequenced material came from naive CXCR3+ CD8+ T cells from blood. The subset was: CD45RO-CCR7+CD27+CD95- naive CD8+ T cells expressing CXCR3 (TNR3+). This chain's CDR3 is CSVRDRDYEQYF.